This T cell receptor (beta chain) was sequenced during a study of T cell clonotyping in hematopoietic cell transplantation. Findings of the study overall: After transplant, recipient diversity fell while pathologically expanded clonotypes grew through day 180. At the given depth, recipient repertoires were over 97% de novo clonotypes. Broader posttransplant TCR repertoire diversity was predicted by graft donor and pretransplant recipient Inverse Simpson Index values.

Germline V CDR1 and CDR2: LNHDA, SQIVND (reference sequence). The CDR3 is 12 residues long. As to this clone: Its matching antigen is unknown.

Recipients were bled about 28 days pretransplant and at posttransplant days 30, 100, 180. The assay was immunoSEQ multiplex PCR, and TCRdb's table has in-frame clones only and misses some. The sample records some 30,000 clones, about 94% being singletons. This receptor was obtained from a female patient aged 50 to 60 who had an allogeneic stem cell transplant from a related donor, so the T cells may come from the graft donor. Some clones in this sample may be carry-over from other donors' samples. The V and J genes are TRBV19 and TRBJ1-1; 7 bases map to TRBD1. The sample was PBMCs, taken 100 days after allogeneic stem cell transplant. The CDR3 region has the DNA TGTGCGACCCAAGGGGGCGGGACTGAAGCTTTCTTT. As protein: CATQGGGTEAFF.